What follows are 19 T cell receptor beta chains derived from one specimen sequenced in a study of T cells in Graves' hyperthyroidism and ophthalmopathy. RNA transcripts yielded amplified TCR beta CDR3 regions. With the HTBI primer set, the TCR CDR3 went through a first round of RT-PCR. Using its own MiXCR run on the multiplex PCR reads, TCRdb lists one record per CDR3 protein. The sample holds approximately 400,000 distinct CDR3 sequences; around 18% are singletons and the top ten take 40% to 45%. The specimen sequenced was blood. The receptors were gathered from a man aged 18 to 35 with Graves' ophthalmopathy.

This clonotype has a handful of counts. The chain carries TRBV9 and TRBJ1-1; D is uncertain. Germline V lookup: CDR1 SGDLS, CDR2 YYNGEE. CDR3 size: 12 residues. Trimming removed 0 bases at V and 7 bases at J, with 7 bases between. Written as DNA, the CDR3 is TGTGCCAGCAGCGTAGTCGCAGGTGAAGCTTTCTTT. Translation: CASSVVAGEAFF.

The chain couples TRBV9 to TRBJ2-1; TRBD2 matches 10 bases. The trim removed 0 bases at V and 6 bases at J, leaving 3 bases unmatched. CDR1 and CDR2 (germline): SGDLS, YYNGEE. This CDR3 is 15 amino acids long. In nucleotides, the CDR3 is TGTGCCAGCAGCGTAGAGGCTAGCGGGAGCAATGAGCAGTTCTTC. It translates to CASSVEASGSNEQFF.

The chain has TRBV29-1 and TRBJ1-3; D is undetermined. Germline CDR1 SQVTM, CDR2 ANQGSEA. V was pared by 6 bases and J by 4 bases, with 7 bases between. The CDR3 has 11 residues. The CDR3, as DNA: TGCAGCGTATCAACGGGAAACACCATATATTTT. The encoded protein is CSVSTGNTIYF.

The V and J genes are TRBV2 and TRBJ2-3, with D possibly matching TRBD2 (6 bases). The CDR3 sequence is 14 residues long. Germline V gene sequence: CDR1 SNHLY, CDR2 FYNNEI. V was trimmed by 4 bases and J by 0 bases, leaving 8 bases between them. CDR3 coding DNA: TGTGCCAGCAGTGCTAGCGTTAGCACAGATACGCAGTATTTT. Residues: CASSASVSTDTQYF. The full variable domain, its missing parts supplied by reference TRBV2 and TRBJ2-3, is EPEVTQTPSHQVTQMGQEVILRCVPISNHLYFYWYRQILGQKVEFLVSFYNNEISEKSEIFDDQFSVERPDGSNFTLKIRSTKLEDSAMYFCASSASVSTDTQYFGPGTRLTVL.

This clonotype was seen repeatedly, ten times or more. The chain couples TRBV5-1 to TRBJ1-1; D uncertain. The CDR3 spans 14 residues. V gave up 0 bases and J gave up 2 bases, with 8 bases separating them. In germline, CDR1 is SGHRS, CDR2 YFSETQ. The CDR3 loop reads CASSLDGANTEAFF. In DNA, the CDR3 is TGCGCCAGCAGCTTGGATGGCGCCAACACTGAAGCTTTCTTT.

This clonotype was counted many times. As DNA, the CDR3 is TGCGCCAGCTGGGACGTTGGGGTTTTAACCGGGGAGCTGTTTTTT. Amino acid sequence: CASWDVGVLTGELFF. The V gene is TRBV5-1, the J gene TRBJ2-2; D might be TRBD1 or TRBD2, each matching 5 bases. Trimming pared 7 bases from V and 5 bases from J, leaving 18 bases between. The germline V gene encodes CDR1 SGHRS and CDR2 YFSETQ. The CDR3 is 15 amino acids. The whole variable domain, filled in from reference TRBV5-1 and TRBJ2-2, reads KAGVTQTPRYLIKTRGQQVTLSCSPISGHRSVSWYQQTPGQGLQFLFEYFSETQRNKGNFPGRFSGRQFSNSRSEMNVSTLELGDSALYLCASWDVGVLTGELFFGEGSRLTVL.

This clonotype showed up many times. This chain links TRBV2 with TRBJ1-4, with a tentative D call TRBD1 (5 bases). V lost 6 bases, J lost 8 bases, and 13 bases lay in between. CDR1 is SNHLY and CDR2 is FYNNEI in the germline V gene. The CDR3 has 13 amino acids. The CDR3 protein is CASRRGWGEKLFF. The CDR3 DNA sequence: TGTGCCAGCAGAAGGGGTTGGGGAGAAAAACTGTTTTTT.

CDR3 loop: CASSGGQRYQETQYF. CDR3 nucleotide sequence: TGTGCCAGTAGCGGGGGGCAACGGTACCAAGAGACCCAGTACTTC. The chain joins TRBV6-5 to TRBJ2-5; the match to TRBD2 covers 10 bases. CDR1 MNHEY and CDR2 SVGAGI come from the germline V gene. V shed 9 bases, J shed 0 bases, and the junction held 7 bases outside the gene matches. The CDR3 is 15 residues long.

This clonotype has a count of ten or more. This sequence joins TRBV5-6 and TRBJ2-7, with D maybe TRBD1 (6 bases). CDR3 length: 14 amino acids. Germline loops: CDR1 SGHDT, CDR2 YYEEEE. The V end was cut by 0 bases, the J end by 2 bases, with 9 bases between. The CDR3 DNA is TGTGCCAGCAGCTTGGGCGCAGGGGCCTACGAGCAGTACTTC. Its protein product is CASSLGAGAYEQYF. Filled out from reference TRBV5-6 and TRBJ2-7, the complete variable domain reads DAGVTQSPTHLIKTRGQQVTLRCSPKSGHDTVSWYQQALGQGPQFIFQYYEEEERQRGNFPDRFSGHQFPNYSSELNVNALLLGDSALYLCASSLGAGAYEQYFGPGTRLTVT.

Only a few counts were recorded for this clonotype. V is TRBV20-1 and J is TRBJ1-5; 10 bases are a match to TRBD1. This CDR3 comprises 14 residues. V trimming: 4 bases; J trimming: 5 bases; junction bases outside the gene matches: 5. Per the germline V gene, CDR1 is DFQATT and CDR2 is SNEGSKA (reference sequence). The CDR3 here is CSAIPGQGYQPQHF. DNA for the CDR3: TGCAGTGCTATTCCGGGACAGGGGTATCAGCCCCAGCATTTT.

The V call is TRBV4-1, the J call TRBJ2-3; maybe TRBD1 (6 bases). The germline V gene encodes CDR1 MGHRA and CDR2 YSYEKL. The CDR3 is 16 amino acids. V dropped 0 bases and J dropped 5 bases, with 15 bases sitting between them. In DNA form, the CDR3 reads TGCGCCAGCAGCCAAGAGGCTACAGGGAGAATAGATACGCAGTATTTT. Its protein is CASSQEATGRIDTQYF.

In the case of this clonotype: A much larger clone lies one base from this, so it may be a read error. This rearrangement joins TRBV2 to TRBJ1-1, with D perhaps TRBD1 (5 bases). Germline loops: CDR1 SNHLY, CDR2 FYNNEI. The CDR3 totals 14 residues. The CDR3 is CASRPRVLNTEALF. CDR3 DNA sequence: TGTGCCAGCAGGCCCAGGGTCCTGAACACTGAAGCTCTCTTT.

This clonotype was counted many times. This sequence joins TRBV20-1 and TRBJ1-5, with D perhaps matching TRBD1 (6 bases). The CDR3 is made up of 14 amino acids. Deletions cut 6 bases from V and 5 bases from J, with 17 bases between. Germline V gives CDR1 DFQATT, CDR2 SNEGSKA (reference sequence). CDR3 sequence (DNA): TGCAGTGCCATTAGGACAGCAGGCGATCAGCCCCAGCATTTT. Protein: CSAIRTAGDQPQHF.

This clonotype was seen many times. This chain links TRBV5-1 with TRBJ2-2, with D perhaps TRBD2 (5 bases). CDR1 is SGHRS and CDR2 is YFSETQ in the germline V gene. The V end was cut by 0 bases, the J end by 7 bases, with 16 bases between. The CDR3 spans 16 residues. The CDR3 sequence: CASSLALLANGGELFF. DNA for the CDR3: TGCGCCAGCAGCTTGGCGCTTCTAGCAAACGGCGGGGAGCTGTTTTTT.

This clonotype showed up many times. This chain uses TRBV5-5 with TRBJ1-6; weak D call: TRBD1 (5 bases). CDR1 is SGHKS and CDR2 is YYEKEE in the germline V gene (reference sequence). Trimming took 0 bases from V and 7 from J, leaving 11 bases between them. This CDR3 region has 15 residues. The CDR3, as DNA: TGTGCCAGCAGCTTGGCCAGGGATCGAAATTCACCCCTCCACTTT. Protein product: CASSLARDRNSPLHF.

This clonotype was found a few times. The chain couples TRBV10-1 to TRBJ1-6, with TRBD1 as a possible D gene (6 bases). Per germline, CDR1 WNHNN and CDR2 SYGVQD (reference sequence). Trimming stripped 6 bases from V and 8 bases from J, with 11 bases between. The CDR3 contains 13 residues. CDR3 coding DNA: TGCGCCAGCAGGGACAGTTGGGATTCACCCCTCCACTTT. Encoded protein: CASRDSWDSPLHF.

V usage is TRBV5-4 and J usage is TRBJ2-5, with D perhaps matching TRBD1 (5 bases). The germline V gene has CDR1 SGHNT and CDR2 YYREEE (reference sequence). V shed 7 bases and J shed 8 bases, with 15 bases lying between them. The CDR3 runs to 12 residues. Written as DNA, the CDR3 is TGTGCCAGCCGTGGGGCCCTCGGAACCCAGTACTTC. Protein: CASRGALGTQYF.

This clonotype has a handful of counts. V usage is TRBV11-2 and J usage is TRBJ2-5; TRBD2 aligns across 11 bases. The CDR3 is 17 amino acids. Trimming at V came to 5 bases and at J to 5 bases, leaving 13 bases not matched to a gene. The V gene's germline CDR1 is SGHAT and CDR2 FQNNGV. The CDR3: CASSLLAGGPMEETQYF. CDR3 nucleotide sequence: TGTGCCAGCAGCCTCTTAGCGGGGGGGCCCATGGAGGAGACCCAGTACTTC.

This clonotype showed up just a few times. The chain carries TRBV10-3 and TRBJ2-1, with 10 bases that match TRBD2. After removal of 1 base from V and 8 bases from J, the junction contained 8 bases not matched to a gene. Per the germline V gene, CDR1 is ENHRY and CDR2 is SYGVKD. The CDR3 is 16 amino acids. The CDR3 reads CAISEWQRGGVDEQFF. CDR3 in DNA: TGTGCCATCAGTGAGTGGCAGCGGGGGGGAGTGGATGAGCAGTTCTTC.